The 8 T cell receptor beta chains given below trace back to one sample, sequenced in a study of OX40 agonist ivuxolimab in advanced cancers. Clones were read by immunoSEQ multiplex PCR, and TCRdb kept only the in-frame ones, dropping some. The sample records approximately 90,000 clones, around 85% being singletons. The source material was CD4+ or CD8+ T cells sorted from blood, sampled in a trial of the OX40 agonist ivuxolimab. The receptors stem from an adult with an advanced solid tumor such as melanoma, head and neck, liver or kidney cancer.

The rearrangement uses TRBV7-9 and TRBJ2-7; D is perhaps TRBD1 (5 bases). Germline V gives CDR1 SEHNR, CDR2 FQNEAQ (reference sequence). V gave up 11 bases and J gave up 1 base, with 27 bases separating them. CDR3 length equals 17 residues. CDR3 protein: CAVLPKDTDKTSYEQYF. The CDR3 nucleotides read TGTGCCGTCCTCCCGAAGGACACTGATAAAACTTCCTACGAGCAGTACTTC. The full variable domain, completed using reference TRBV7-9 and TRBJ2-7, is DTGVSQNPRHKITKRGQNVTFRCDPISEHNRLYWYRQTLGQGPEFLTYFQNEAQLEKSRLLSDRFSAERPKGSFSTLEIQRTEQGDSAMYLCAVLPKDTDKTSYEQYFGPGTRLTVT.

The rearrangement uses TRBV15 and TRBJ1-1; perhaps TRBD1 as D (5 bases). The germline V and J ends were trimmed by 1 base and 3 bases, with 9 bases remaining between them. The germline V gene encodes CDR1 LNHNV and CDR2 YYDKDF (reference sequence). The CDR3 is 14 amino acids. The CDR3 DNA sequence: TGTGCCACCAGCAGAGGGGGGGAAGACACTGAAGCTTTCTTT. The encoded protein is CATSRGGEDTEAFF. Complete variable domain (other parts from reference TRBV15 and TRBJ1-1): DAMVIQNPRYQVTQFGKPVTLSCSQTLNHNVMYWYQQKSSQAPKLLFHYYDKDFNNEADTPDNFQSRRPNTSFCFLDIRSPGLGDTAMYLCATSRGGEDTEAFFGQGTRLTVV.

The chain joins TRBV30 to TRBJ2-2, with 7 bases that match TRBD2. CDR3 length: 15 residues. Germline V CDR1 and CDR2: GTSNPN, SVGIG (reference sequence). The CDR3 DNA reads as TGTGCTGGGTTGGGGGAGGGGACTTACACCGGGGAGCTGTTTTTT. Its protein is CAGLGEGTYTGELFF.

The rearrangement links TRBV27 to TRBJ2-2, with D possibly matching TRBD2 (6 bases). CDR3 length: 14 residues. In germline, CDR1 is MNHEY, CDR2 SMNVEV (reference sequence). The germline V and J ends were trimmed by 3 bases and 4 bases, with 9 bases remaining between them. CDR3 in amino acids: CASSFGGGTGELFF. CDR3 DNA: TGTGCCAGCAGTTTCGGGGGAGGCACCGGGGAGCTGTTTTTT.

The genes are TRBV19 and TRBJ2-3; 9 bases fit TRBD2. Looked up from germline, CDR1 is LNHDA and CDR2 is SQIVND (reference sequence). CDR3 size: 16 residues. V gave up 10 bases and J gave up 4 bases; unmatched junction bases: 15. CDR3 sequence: CATQHEGGRAPDTQYF. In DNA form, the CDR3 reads TGTGCCACTCAACATGAGGGCGGGAGGGCCCCAGATACGCAGTATTTT.

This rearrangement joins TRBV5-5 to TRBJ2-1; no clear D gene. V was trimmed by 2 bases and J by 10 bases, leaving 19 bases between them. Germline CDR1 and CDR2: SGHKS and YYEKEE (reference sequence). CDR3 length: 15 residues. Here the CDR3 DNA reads TGTGCCAGCAGCTTTAGGTCAGCCCCACCATTAGAGCAGTTCTTC. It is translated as CASSFRSAPPLEQFF.

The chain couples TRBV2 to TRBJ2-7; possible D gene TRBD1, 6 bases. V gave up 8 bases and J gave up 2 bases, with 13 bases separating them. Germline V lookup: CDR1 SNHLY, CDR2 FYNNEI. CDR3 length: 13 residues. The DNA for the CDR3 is TGTGCCAGCTTAACCGGGACAACCTACGAGCAGTACTTC. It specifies CASLTGTTYEQYF.

The CDR3 DNA reads TGTGCCAGCAGCTTGGGTGGGCTAGCGGGAGCCGGGGAGCTGTTTTTT. This gives the protein CASSLGGLAGAGELFF. The chain joins TRBV5-6 to TRBJ2-2; TRBD2 matches at 10 bases. This CDR3 region has 16 residues. Germline trimming cut 0 bases from V and 6 bases from J; bases unmatched to any gene: 5. Germline CDR1 is SGHDT and CDR2 is YYEEEE.